One sample yielded the 14 T cell receptor beta chains listed below, sequenced in a study of blood T cells in healthy people across ages. A second PCR, run for about 7 to 12 cycles, used a sample-barcoded 5' primer plus a J-beta primer mix. TCRdb re-called the 5' RACE reads through MiXCR, storing one row per CDR3 protein. The repertoire holds roughly 1.5 million distinct CDR3 sequences, with about 42% as singletons. Source material: blood. The receptor source for this set is a woman aged 18-30 years in good health.

This clonotype was observed a few times. The chain is built from TRBV13 and TRBJ2-1, with TRBD2 identical over 11 bases. V trimming: 5 bases; J trimming: 13 bases; junction bases outside the gene matches: 4. The V gene's germline CDR1 is PRHDT and CDR2 FYEKMQ (reference sequence). This CDR3 spans 12 amino acids. The CDR3 DNA is TGTGCCAGCAGCCTTAGCGGGGGGGATCAGTTCTTC. This sequence encodes CASSLSGGDQFF.

This clonotype was detected only a few times. The rearrangement joins TRBV13 to TRBJ2-7; possibly TRBD1 for D (6 bases). Germline V gives CDR1 PRHDT, CDR2 FYEKMQ (reference sequence). Trimming removed 3 bases at V and 2 bases at J, with 14 bases between. The CDR3 has 15 residues. CDR3: CASSFFIAGAYEQYF. Here the CDR3 DNA reads TGTGCCAGCAGCTTCTTTATCGCAGGGGCCTACGAGCAGTACTTC.

This clonotype was seen a few times. This chain uses TRBV6-2 or TRBV6-3 with TRBJ2-2; 7 nucleotides agree with TRBD1. Germline CDR1 MNHEY, CDR2 SVGEGT. Trimming took 4 bases from V and 6 from J; bases not matched to a gene: 8. This CDR3 spans 15 amino acids. The CDR3 nucleotides read TGTGCCAGCAGTTCCCCCGCAGGGGGTCCCGGGGAGCTGTTTTTT. Its protein product is CASSSPAGGPGELFF.

This clonotype was seen more than once but under ten times. V usage is TRBV4-3 and J usage is TRBJ1-1; D perhaps matches TRBD1 (5 bases). V was trimmed by 0 bases and J by 5 bases, leaving 13 bases between them. The CDR3 length is 15 residues. Germline V gene lookup returns CDR1 LGHNA and CDR2 YSLEER. As DNA, the CDR3 is TGCGCCAGCAGCCAAGAGCAGGGTATGAGGACTGAAGCTTTCTTT. Translated: CASSQEQGMRTEAFF.

V is TRBV2 and J is TRBJ2-3; either TRBD1 or TRBD2 may fit D (6 bases each). V was trimmed by 6 bases and J by 8 bases, leaving 18 bases between them. The CDR3 length is 14 residues. Germline V gene lookup returns CDR1 SNHLY and CDR2 FYNNEI. The CDR3 loop is CASRGDSAGVTQYF. Written as DNA, the CDR3 is TGTGCCAGCAGGGGGGACTCCGCAGGGGTTACGCAGTATTTT.

This chain uses TRBV27 with TRBJ1-2; D is uncertain. The ends were cut back, 8 bases at V and 4 bases at J, with 17 bases in the middle. CDR3 size: 14 residues. Germline V gene lookup returns CDR1 MNHEY and CDR2 SMNVEV (reference sequence). This chain's CDR3 is CASRRAGLGYGYTF. In DNA form, the CDR3 reads TGTGCCAGCCGGCGAGCCGGGTTAGGCTATGGCTACACCTTC.

This clonotype was seen repeatedly, ten times or more. The J gene is TRBJ2-1, the V gene TRBV20-1; 12 bases match TRBD2. Germline V lookup: CDR1 DFQATT, CDR2 SNEGSKA (reference sequence). The trim removed 6 bases at V and 7 bases at J, leaving 7 bases unmatched. The CDR3 runs to 14 residues. The CDR3 region is CSATGLAGWNEQFF. The CDR3 DNA reads as TGCAGTGCGACCGGACTAGCGGGATGGAATGAGCAGTTCTTC.

The chain combines TRBV20-1 with TRBJ1-4; D is possibly TRBD1 (5 bases). V lost 1 base and J lost 2, with 8 bases in between. The CDR3 runs 14 residues. Germline values: CDR1 DFQATT, CDR2 SNEGSKA (reference sequence). The CDR3 sequence is CSARVGATNEKLFF. DNA for the CDR3: TGCAGTGCTAGAGTAGGGGCTACTAATGAAAAACTGTTTTTT.

In its sample, this clonotype was seen a few times. The CDR3 coding sequence is TGTGCCAGCAGTCTGGGGGGGATGGATGGCTACACCTTC. Amino acids: CASSLGGMDGYTF. The chain employs TRBV27 and TRBJ1-2; tentatively, D is TRBD1 (5 bases). Germline assignment: CDR1 MNHEY and CDR2 SMNVEV (reference sequence). The CDR3 is made up of 13 amino acids. The ends were cut back, 5 bases at V and 6 bases at J, with 13 bases in the middle.

This chain connects TRBV9 to TRBJ1-1; TRBD1 matches at 10 bases. CDR1 and CDR2 (germline): SGDLS, YYNGEE. This CDR3 comprises 14 residues. Trimming took 2 bases from V and 7 from J; bases not matched to a gene: 5. The CDR3 nucleotides are TGTGCCAGCAGCGTCCGGGACAGGGGTTATGAAGCTTTCTTT. Protein sequence: CASSVRDRGYEAFF.

This clonotype was observed at least ten times. The chain uses TRBV5-1 and TRBJ2-1, with D tentatively TRBD1 (5 bases). The V end lost 3 bases, the J end lost 8 bases, and 6 bases lay between the germline ends. This CDR3 comprises 11 residues. The germline V gene encodes CDR1 SGHRS and CDR2 YFSETQ. CDR3 loop: CASSYRYEQFF. As DNA, the CDR3 is TGCGCCAGCAGCTACAGGTATGAGCAGTTCTTC. The full variable domain, its missing parts supplied by reference TRBV5-1 and TRBJ2-1, is KAGVTQTPRYLIKTRGQQVTLSCSPISGHRSVSWYQQTPGQGLQFLFEYFSETQRNKGNFPGRFSGRQFSNSRSEMNVSTLELGDSALYLCASSYRYEQFFGPGTRLTVL.

V is TRBV9 and J is TRBJ2-1, with 11 bases fitting TRBD2. Germline loops: CDR1 SGDLS, CDR2 YYNGEE. V shed 2 bases and J 12 bases; nucleotides not matched to a gene: 4. The CDR3 contains 13 residues. The CDR3 DNA sequence: TGTGCCAGCAGCGTTCTAGCGGGGGGCCCGCAGTTCTTC. Protein: CASSVLAGGPQFF.

This chain connects TRBV10-3 to TRBJ2-7; D call uncertain. Germline V gene lookup returns CDR1 ENHRY and CDR2 SYGVKD. The CDR3 length is 12 residues. Trimming shortened V by 7 bases and J by 3 bases, and 10 bases separated the two germline ends. Here the CDR3 reads CAIKAENYEQYF. The CDR3 DNA is TGTGCCATCAAGGCAGAAAACTACGAGCAGTACTTC.

This clonotype was observed a few times. The rearrangement uses TRBV4-1 and TRBJ1-2; D not certain. Germline-derived CDR1 and CDR2 are MGHRA and YSYEKL. The CDR3 contains 12 residues. V was clipped by 0 bases and J by 10 bases, with 9 bases between them. The CDR3 is CASSQDTGDYTF. CDR3 nucleotides: TGCGCCAGCAGCCAAGATACGGGAGACTACACCTTC.